This T cell receptor beta chain was sequenced in a study of tumor and adjacent non-tumor tissue in lung cancer. Overall study: The patients, roughly eleven men and a few women, were roughly 31 to 85 with stage I to III disease. Notes on the study in general: Normal lung showed higher cumulative top 100 clone frequency than tumor. Compared with tumor, normal lung showed significantly lower TCR diversity.

The template was RNA from unsorted bulk tissue. More than 3 cm separated this lung sample from the edge of the tumor. Newly diagnosed lung cancer patients had thoracic surgery in China, August–late 2014, without prior chemotherapy. The CDR3 is made up of 18 amino acids. Germline V lookup: CDR1 MNHNS, CDR2 SASEGT. TCRbeta libraries were built with three rounds of nested PCR, modified from ARM-PCR. Each CDR3 protein is one row after TCRdb ran MiXCR on the multiplex PCR reads. The top ten clones hold almost 40% of a sample with under 85,000 distinct CDR3 sequences, around 80% of them seen once. As concerns this clonotype: Its antigen is undetermined.

This TCR was sampled from a man aged 65-85 years with non-small cell lung cancer. The sequenced sample consisted of distant non-tumor lung tissue. This chain joins TRBV6-1 and TRBJ2-4, with 10 bases fitting TRBD1. The CDR3 loop is CISSAGTGDGFAKNIQYF. The CDR3 nucleotides read TGTATCAGCAGTGCCGGGACAGGGGATGGCTTTGCCAAAAACATTCAGTACTTC.